This entry describes one TCR beta chain. This record belongs to a study of cytomegalovirus exposure and HLA in healthy donors. About the study: Drawn from HLA-typed donors, approximately 85 million unique TCRs were held in an early data release.

Primers for the PCR totalled 60 Vbeta and 13 Jbeta. The assay was immunoSEQ multiplex PCR, and TCRdb's table has in-frame clones only and misses some. Here the sample spans some 130,000 clones, about 80% being singletons. The V and J ends lost 3 bases and 5 bases respectively, with 19 bases between them. The CDR3 runs 16 residues. Germline V gives CDR1 KGHSH, CDR2 LQKENI. This clonotype was obtained from a man younger than 40 in good health and CMV-seronegative. The sample was PBMCs. The V call is TRBV18, the J call TRBJ2-5; TRBD1 might be the D (6 bases). CDR3 DNA sequence: TGTGCCAGCTCACCTCCCGCCCGCAGGGGTGGCGAGACCCAGTACTTC. It yields the protein CASSPPARRGGETQYF.